The rows below give T cell receptor beta chains drawn from one sample of a study of response to subunit inactivated influenza vaccine. TCRdb analysed the RT-PCR reads with MiXCR anew, one entry per CDR3 protein. Of fewer than 700,000 distinct CDR3 sequences listed, 10% to 15% are singletons. This specimen consisted of PBMCs from blood, obtained 35 to 45 days after vaccination. These receptors came from a man aged 50-60 years who received an inactivated influenza vaccine. CDR3s include the opening cysteine and the closing phenylalanine or tryptophan. The order of the fields is CDR3 length, V gene, J gene, D gene, clone size, CDR3 DNA, CDR3 protein. The D gene is left open where the match is weak. The size field is filled for only some rows; it gives once, few, many or a size class.

>13|TRBV6-2/TRBV6-3|TRBJ2-1|NA|NA
TGTGCCAGCAGTCCCGGACAAATATCTGAGCAGTTCTTC
CASSPGQISEQFF
>15|TRBV2|TRBJ2-5|NA|few
TGTGCCAGCAGTGAAGCGCTTCCACAGAAAGAGACCCAGTACTTC
CASSEALPQKETQYF
>15|TRBV12-3/TRBV12-4|TRBJ2-3|NA|few
TGTGCCAGCAGACCCGCGGGACTCCCGGGGGATACGCAGTATTTT
CASRPAGLPGDTQYF
>16|TRBV2|TRBJ2-1|TRBD2|few
TGTGCCAGCATTAGCGGGAGGTCCCTATCCTACAATGAGCAGTTCTTC
CASISGRSLSYNEQFF
>16|TRBV5-1|TRBJ2-5|TRBD2|few
TGCGCCAGCAGCTCCGGGACTAGCTTAAGTCAAGAGACCCAGTACTTC
CASSSGTSLSQETQYF
>13|TRBV6-2/TRBV6-3|TRBJ2-1|NA|NA
TGTGCCAGCAGTTACTCAGTTGGCGGTGGGCAGTTCTTC
CASSYSVGGGQFF
>14|TRBV29-1|TRBJ1-1|NA|NA
TGCAGCGTCGCCCGGGACTCAATGAACACTGAAGCTTTCTTT
CSVARDSMNTEAFF
>13|TRBV4-1|TRBJ2-7|NA|NA
TGCGCCAGCAGCCTTCCAGGGAGAAGCGAGCAGTACTTC
CASSLPGRSEQYF
>16|TRBV7-8|TRBJ2-7|NA|NA
TGTGCCAGCAGCCGAACCTCGGGCGGGAACCTCTACGAGCAGTACTTC
CASSRTSGGNLYEQYF
>16|TRBV20-1|TRBJ2-3|NA|NA
TGCAGTGCTAGAGATAGGAGGAGACGGGGCACAGATACGCAGTATTTT
CSARDRRRRGTDTQYF
>14|TRBV5-1|TRBJ2-5|NA|few
TGCGCCAGCGGATCGGGACTCATCCAAGAGACCCAGTACTTC
CASGSGLIQETQYF
>17|TRBV7-8|TRBJ2-1|NA|few
TGTGCCAGCAGCTTAGCGCCTGGCCCGAGCTCCTACAATGAGCAGTTCTTC
CASSLAPGPSSYNEQFF
>16|TRBV29-1|TRBJ2-2|NA|few
TGCAGCGTAGCCGACGCACAGAGGTTGAACACCGGGGAGCTGTTTTTT
CSVADAQRLNTGELFF
>12|TRBV20-1|TRBJ2-7|NA|NA
TGCAGTGCTAGCGGGACCCCCTACGAGCAGTACTTC
CSASGTPYEQYF
>16|TRBV6-2/TRBV6-3|TRBJ2-1|TRBD1|NA
TGTGCCGGCAGTTACCACCGGACAGGCCTAAACCATGAGCAGTTCTTC
CAGSYHRTGLNHEQFF
>17|TRBV7-9|TRBJ2-1|TRBD2|NA
TGTGCCAGCAGCTTAGGGATTACTAGCGGGAGGACGGATGAGCAGTTCTTC
CASSLGITSGRTDEQFF
>13|TRBV7-9|TRBJ1-2|TRBD1|few
TGTGCCAGCAGGAAGGGCAGGGGGCATGGCTACACCTTC
CASRKGRGHGYTF
>12|TRBV20-1|TRBJ1-1|NA|many
TGCAGTGCATGGGACCTGAGGACTGAAGCTTTCTTT
CSAWDLRTEAFF
>13|TRBV3-1|TRBJ2-3|NA|few
TGTGCCAGCAGCCAGCTTAGCACAGATACGCAGTATTTT
CASSQLSTDTQYF
>14|TRBV15|TRBJ1-5|NA|NA
TGTGCCACCAGCAGGCCGTCGGGTGGGCAGCCCCAGCATTTT
CATSRPSGGQPQHF
>10|TRBV28|TRBJ2-2|NA|few
TGTGCCAGCCTCGGCGGGGAGCTGTTTTTT
CASLGGELFF
>14|TRBV4-3|TRBJ2-1|NA|NA
TGCGCCAGCAGCCCCGGGCCCGCCTCCAATGAGCAGTTCTTC
CASSPGPASNEQFF
>14|TRBV7-3|TRBJ2-2|NA|NA
TGTGCCAGCAGCTTAATTGCTGACACCGGGGAGCTGTTTTTT
CASSLIADTGELFF
>15|TRBV27|TRBJ2-1|NA|NA
TGTGCCAGCAGTTTATCTCGGCGAAGCTACAATGAGCAGTTCTTC
CASSLSRRSYNEQFF
>13|TRBV20-1|TRBJ2-5|TRBD1|few
TGCAGTGCTGCAAGACAGGGGGGGGAGACCCAGTACTTC
CSAARQGGETQYF
>15|TRBV28|TRBJ2-5|NA|few
TGTGCCAGCAGTTTACCCCAGAGGGAGGAAGAGACCCAGTACTTC
CASSLPQREEETQYF
>17|TRBV7-2|TRBJ2-3|NA|NA
TGTGCCAGCAGCGCGGTGGGGGGGCTGACGAGCACAGATACGCAGTATTTT
CASSAVGGLTSTDTQYF
>16|TRBV28|TRBJ2-7|NA|NA
TGTGCCAGCAGTTCCCGCCTATCGGGGAGCCCCTACGAGCAGTACTTC
CASSSRLSGSPYEQYF
>15|TRBV15|TRBJ1-6|TRBD1|few
TGTGCCACCAGCAGACAAAGACAGGGCCCCTTAGTACTCCACTTT
CATSRQRQGPLVLHF
>16|TRBV15|TRBJ2-3|TRBD2|NA
TGTGCCACCAGCAGCGGTAGCGGGAGTAGGGCAGATACGCAGTATTTT
CATSSGSGSRADTQYF
>14|TRBV20-1|TRBJ2-3|NA|NA
TGCAGTGCTAGAGATTTAGGGCACACAGATACGCAGTATTTT
CSARDLGHTDTQYF
>15|TRBV12-2|TRBJ2-7|NA|NA
TGTGCAAGTCGCTTAGTAAAAGGACAGGACTACGAGCAGTACTTC
CASRLVKGQDYEQYF
>14|TRBV11-2|TRBJ2-5|NA|few
TGTGCCAGCAGCCCCTTCCCCGCGGGGGAGACCCAGTACTTC
CASSPFPAGETQYF
>17|TRBV20-1|TRBJ2-1|NA|few
TGCAGTGCTAGATCACCGATTCAGGGAATGTTGAACAATGAGCAGTTCTTC
CSARSPIQGMLNNEQFF
>12|TRBV12-3/TRBV12-4|TRBJ1-6|NA|few
TGTGCCAGCAGTTCGGGGGGTTCACCCCTCCACTTT
CASSSGGSPLHF
>14|TRBV20-1|TRBJ1-3|NA|few
TGCAGTGCTAGAGATCCCGGATCTGGAAACACCATATATTTT
CSARDPGSGNTIYF
>16|TRBV11-2|TRBJ2-7|TRBD1|NA
TGTGCCAGCAGCTCCCGTCCCGGGACAGGGGGCTTTGAGCAGTACTTC
CASSSRPGTGGFEQYF
>12|TRBV7-9|TRBJ1-4|NA|NA
TGTGCCAGCAGTGAGATCGGGGAAAAACTGTTTTTT
CASSEIGEKLFF
>14|TRBV13|TRBJ2-5|NA|few
TGTGCCAGCAGCTTACGGGACAACCAAGAGACCCAGTACTTC
CASSLRDNQETQYF
>15|TRBV12-3/TRBV12-4|TRBJ2-3|NA|few
TGTGCCAGCAGCCGAGACAGGTTCAGCACAGATACGCAGTATTTT
CASSRDRFSTDTQYF
>13|TRBV20-1|TRBJ2-1|NA|NA
TGCAGTGCCAAAGAGACAGAGGTGGATGAGCAGTTCTTC
CSAKETEVDEQFF
>15|TRBV4-1|TRBJ2-5|NA|NA
TGCGCCAGCAGCCAAACCGGACTCTACCAAGAGACCCAGTACTTC
CASSQTGLYQETQYF
>15|TRBV7-2|TRBJ2-7|TRBD2|NA
TGTGCCAGCAGCATCCGACTAGCGGGAGGGAACGAGCAGTGCTTC
CASSIRLAGGNEQCF
>13|TRBV5-1|TRBJ2-4|NA|many
TGCGCCAGCAGCTTGGAATGGCGGGACATTCAGTACTTC
CASSLEWRDIQYF
>14|TRBV5-5|TRBJ2-2|NA|few
TGTGCCAGCAGCTTGGGATCTATTGCCGGGGAGCTGTTTTTT
CASSLGSIAGELFF
>16|TRBV20-1|TRBJ1-6|NA|few
TGCAGTGCTAGGGCTTGGCAGAGCTCCTATAATTCACCCCTCCACTTT
CSARAWQSSYNSPLHF
>13|TRBV6-4|TRBJ2-5|NA|many
TGTGCCAGCAGCCGGGACATACAAGAGACCCAGTACTTC
CASSRDIQETQYF
>14|TRBV2|TRBJ2-7|NA|NA
TGTGCCAGCAGTGAGAGGGCACCCACCTACGAGCAGTACTTC
CASSERAPTYEQYF
>13|TRBV6-1|TRBJ1-2|NA|few
TGTGCCAGCACCGCGGACTTAGCGGGCGGCTACACCTTC
CASTADLAGGYTF
>19|TRBV11-2|TRBJ2-1|TRBD2|NA
TGTGCCAGCAGCTTAGTGGGACTAGCGGGAGTTCGGTCCTACAATGAGCAGTTCTTC
CASSLVGLAGVRSYNEQFF
>14|TRBV7-8|TRBJ2-2|TRBD1|NA
TGTGCCAGCAGAAGGACAGGGAACACCGGGGAGCTGTTTTTT
CASRRTGNTGELFF
>17|TRBV15|TRBJ2-1|NA|NA
TGTGCCACCAGCAGAGATCCCGGGACACTCATTTGGGGTGAGCAGTTCTTC
CATSRDPGTLIWGEQFF
>14|TRBV4-1|TRBJ1-6|NA|few
TGCGCCAGCAGCCAAGTTCTAGGGCGGATTACCCTCCACTTT
CASSQVLGRITLHF
>17|TRBV7-6|TRBJ2-3|NA|few
TGTGCCAGCAGCTTATTGCTCTGGCGAGGCCTCACAGATACGCAGTATTTT
CASSLLLWRGLTDTQYF